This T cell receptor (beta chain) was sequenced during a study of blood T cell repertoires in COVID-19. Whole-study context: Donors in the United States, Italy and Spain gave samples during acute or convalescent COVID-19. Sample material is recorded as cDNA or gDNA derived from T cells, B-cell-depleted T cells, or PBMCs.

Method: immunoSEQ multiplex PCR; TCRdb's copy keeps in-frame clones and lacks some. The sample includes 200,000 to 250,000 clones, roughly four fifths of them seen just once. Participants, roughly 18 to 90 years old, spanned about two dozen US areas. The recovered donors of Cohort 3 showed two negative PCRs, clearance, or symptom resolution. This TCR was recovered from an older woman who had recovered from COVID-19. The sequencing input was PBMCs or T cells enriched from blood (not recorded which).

CDR3: CASSPDRVAKNIQYF. In DNA form, the CDR3 reads TGTGCCAGCAGTCCGGACAGGGTAGCCAAAAACATTCAGTACTTC. The chain links TRBV6-5 to TRBJ2-4, with TRBD1 matching 8 bases. The germline V gene has CDR1 MNHEY and CDR2 SVGAGI. The CDR3 loop spans 15 amino acids. The V gene end was trimmed by 5 bases and the J gene end by 0 bases; junction bases not matched to a gene: 3.